A selection of T cell receptor beta chains follows, all from one sample in a study of T cell changes during pregnancy in multiple sclerosis. Data came from immunoSEQ multiplex PCR; TCRdb stores just in-frame clones and leaves some out. The sample shows 25,000 to 35,000 clones, around 90% of them seen only once. Sample: CD8+ T cells from peripheral blood mononuclear cells, taken in the first trimester of pregnancy. These receptors originate from a female donor with multiple sclerosis, enrolled in a pregnancy study. Both conserved end residues are part of each CDR3. The D gene is left open where the match is weak. Clone size appears in some rows only: once, few, many, or a class for an expanded clone.

d_gene	j_gene	v_gene	len	abundance	CDR3aa	CDR3nt
TRBD2	TRBJ2-1	TRBV10-3	15	-	CAISDLSGKDNEQFF	TGTGCCATCAGTGACCTCAGCGGGAAAGACAATGAGCAGTTCTTC
-	TRBJ2-1	TRBV11-2	15	-	CASSRAAGARNEQFF	TGTGCCAGCAGCCGTGCCGCGGGGGCTCGGAATGAGCAGTTCTTC
-	TRBJ1-1	TRBV7-9	15	-	CASSLLEGVNTEAFF	TGTGCCAGCAGCTTATTAGAGGGGGTGAACACTGAAGCTTTCTTT
TRBD1	TRBJ2-3	TRBV6-4	14	-	CASSDGGDRGTQYF	TGTGCCAGCAGTGACGGTGGGGACAGGGGTACGCAGTATTTT
-	TRBJ2-7	TRBV10-2	13	-	CASKELGLYEQYF	TGCGCCAGCAAAGAACTGGGGCTCTACGAGCAGTACTTC
-	TRBJ2-1	TRBV4-1	11	-	CASSRANEQFF	TGCGCCAGCAGCCGAGCCAATGAGCAGTTCTTC
-	TRBJ1-1	TRBV13	12	-	CASSYEGAEAFF	TGTGCCAGCAGTTATGAGGGGGCTGAAGCTTTCTTT
-	TRBJ2-7	TRBV6-5	13	few	CASSYADSYEQYF	TGTGCCAGCAGTTATGCGGACTCCTACGAGCAGTACTTC
-	TRBJ1-6	TRBV5-1	24	-	CASSLEDSSTVTLPTSRRGSPLHF	TGCGCCAGCAGCTTGGAGGACTCCAGTACTGTTACGTTACCTACTTCGAGAAGAGGATCACCCCTCCACTTT
-	TRBJ2-1	TRBV28	10	-	CATFLDEQFF	TGTGCCACCTTCTTAGATGAGCAGTTCTTC
TRBD2	TRBJ2-5	TRBV4-1	16	-	CASSQTLAGDGETQYF	TGCGCCAGCAGCCAAACACTAGCGGGAGATGGAGAGACCCAGTACTTC
TRBD2	TRBJ2-7	TRBV5-6	17	-	CASNPIATSGSAREQYF	TGTGCCAGCAACCCTATCGCGACTAGCGGGAGTGCGCGCGAGCAGTACTTC
TRBD2	TRBJ2-1	TRBV7-6	13	-	CASSFSGYNEQFF	TGTGCCAGCAGCTTTAGCGGGTACAATGAGCAGTTCTTC
-	TRBJ1-1	TRBV13	15	-	CASSLEARGSTEAFF	TGTGCCAGCAGCTTAGAGGCCAGGGGTAGCACTGAAGCTTTCTTT
TRBD1	TRBJ2-1	TRBV5-1	15	-	CASSSGTGGTNEQFF	TGCGCCAGCAGCTCCGGGACAGGGGGGACGAATGAGCAGTTCTTC
-	TRBJ1-2	TRBV4-2	17	-	CASSQGVGRGTNYGYTF	TGTGCCAGCAGCCAAGGTGTGGGGCGGGGGACTAACTATGGCTACACCTTC
-	TRBJ2-4	TRBV10-3	16	once	CAISEFRDWQKNIQYF	TGTGCCATCAGTGAGTTCCGGGACTGGCAAAAAAACATTCAGTACTTC
TRBD2	TRBJ2-7	TRBV27	16	-	CASSLLVASGLDEQYF	TGTGCCAGCAGTTTGTTGGTGGCTAGCGGGCTGGACGAGCAGTACTTC
-	TRBJ2-2	TRBV19	15	-	CASSISGAPTGELFF	TGTGCCAGTAGTATCTCTGGGGCCCCGACCGGGGAGCTGTTTTTT